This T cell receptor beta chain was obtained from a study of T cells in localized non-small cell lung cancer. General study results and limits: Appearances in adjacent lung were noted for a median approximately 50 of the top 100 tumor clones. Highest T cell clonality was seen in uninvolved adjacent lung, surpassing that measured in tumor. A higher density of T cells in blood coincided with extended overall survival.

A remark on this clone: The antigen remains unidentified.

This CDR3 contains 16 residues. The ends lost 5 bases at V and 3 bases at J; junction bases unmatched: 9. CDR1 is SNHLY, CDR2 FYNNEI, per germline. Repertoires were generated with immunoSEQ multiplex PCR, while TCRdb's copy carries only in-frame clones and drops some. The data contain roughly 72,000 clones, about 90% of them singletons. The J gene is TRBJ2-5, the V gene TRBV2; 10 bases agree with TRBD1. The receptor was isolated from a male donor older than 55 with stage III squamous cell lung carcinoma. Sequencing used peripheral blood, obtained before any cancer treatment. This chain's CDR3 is CASSKRQGAFEETQYF. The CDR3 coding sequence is TGTGCCAGCAGTAAGCGACAGGGGGCATTTGAAGAGACCCAGTACTTC.